The 3 T cell receptor beta chains below were found in one sample sequenced in a study of cytomegalovirus exposure and HLA in healthy donors. With 60 Vbeta and 13 Jbeta primers, the PCR was carried out. Clones were read by immunoSEQ multiplex PCR, and TCRdb kept only the in-frame ones, dropping some. This table has around 180,000 clones, 82% appearing once. The sequencing input was PBMCs. Receptor source: a woman between 50 and 59 years old in good health and CMV-seronegative.

For this clone: The sample carries other DNA sequences with the same CDR3. The genes are TRBV5-1 and TRBJ1-4; the D gene is possibly TRBD1 (5 bases). In germline, CDR1 is SGHRS, CDR2 YFSETQ. The CDR3 is 14 amino acids. V lost 0 bases and J lost 7, with 10 bases in between. DNA for the CDR3: TGCGCCAGCAGCTTGGGGCAGGGTAGTGAAAAACTGTTTTTT. The encoded protein is CASSLGQGSEKLFF.

This clone was seen more than once but under ten times. The chain is built from TRBV6-6 and TRBJ1-1; 7 positions match TRBD1. Germline lookup yields CDR1 MNHNY and CDR2 SVGAGI (reference sequence). The CDR3 has 12 residues. Germline trimming cut 2 bases from V and 10 bases from J; bases unmatched to any gene: 4. The CDR3 coding sequence is TGTGCCAGCAGTTACGACAGGGCTCTAGCTTTCTTT. Its translation: CASSYDRALAFF.

The gene calls are TRBV10-3 and TRBJ2-3, with 14 bases fitting TRBD2. In germline, CDR1 is ENHRY, CDR2 SYGVKD. This CDR3 has 15 amino acids. V lost 6 bases and J lost 4; bases outside the gene matches: 3. The CDR3 is CAIRTSGGAADTQYF. The CDR3 DNA sequence: TGTGCCATCAGGACTAGCGGGGGGGCAGCAGATACGCAGTATTTT.